The present TCR beta chain was sequenced within a study of shared T cell receptors in the human thymus. Losses at the gene ends were 0 bases for V and 4 bases for J; bases not matched to a gene: 14. This CDR3 is built from 19 residues. From germline, CDR1 is SGHRS and CDR2 YFSETQ. Profiled with immunoSEQ multiplex PCR; TCRdb holds only in-frame clones, not every one. The repertoire holds 650,000 to 950,000 clones, with 70% to 90% as singletons. The sample was also reused in another study, on human thymus T cells. This second study notes: It was from resections taken during corrective heart surgery that the thymus tissue came. It looked as if thymic and blood repertoires used V and J genes in a biased way.

The sample taken for sequencing was thymocytes. This clonotype was obtained from a girl less than two years old with a congenital heart defect. J is TRBJ1-5 and V is TRBV5-1; TRBD1 agrees at 9 bases. This CDR3 reads CASSLGLEQGAWWNQPQHF. CDR3 coding DNA: TGCGCCAGCAGCTTGGGTCTGGAACAGGGGGCATGGTGGAATCAGCCCCAGCATTTT.